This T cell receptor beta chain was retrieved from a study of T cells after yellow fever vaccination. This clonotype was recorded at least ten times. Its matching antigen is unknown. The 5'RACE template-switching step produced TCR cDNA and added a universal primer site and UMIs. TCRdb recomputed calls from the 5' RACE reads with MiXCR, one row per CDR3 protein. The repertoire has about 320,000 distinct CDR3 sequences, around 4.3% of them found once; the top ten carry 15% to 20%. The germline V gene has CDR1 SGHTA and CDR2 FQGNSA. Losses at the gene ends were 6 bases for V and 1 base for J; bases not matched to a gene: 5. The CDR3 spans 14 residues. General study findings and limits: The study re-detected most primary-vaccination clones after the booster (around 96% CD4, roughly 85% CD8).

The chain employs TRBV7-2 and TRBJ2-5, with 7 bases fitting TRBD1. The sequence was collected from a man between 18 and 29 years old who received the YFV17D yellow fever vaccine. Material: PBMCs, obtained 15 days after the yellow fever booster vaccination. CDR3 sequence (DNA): TGTGCCAGCAGTTTCGACAGGGCCCAAGAGACCCAGTACTTC. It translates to CASSFDRAQETQYF.